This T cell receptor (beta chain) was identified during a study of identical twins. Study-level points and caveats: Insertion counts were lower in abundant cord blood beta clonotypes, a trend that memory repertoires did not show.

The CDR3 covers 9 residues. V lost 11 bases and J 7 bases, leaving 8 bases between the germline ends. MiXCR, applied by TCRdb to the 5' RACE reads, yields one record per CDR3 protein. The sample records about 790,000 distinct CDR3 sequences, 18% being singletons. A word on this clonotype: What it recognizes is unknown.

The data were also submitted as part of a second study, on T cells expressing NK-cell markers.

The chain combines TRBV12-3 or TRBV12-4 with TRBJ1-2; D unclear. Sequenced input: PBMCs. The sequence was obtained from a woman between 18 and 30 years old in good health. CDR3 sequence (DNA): TGTGCCGGTCCACGTGGCTACACCTTC. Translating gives CAGPRGYTF.